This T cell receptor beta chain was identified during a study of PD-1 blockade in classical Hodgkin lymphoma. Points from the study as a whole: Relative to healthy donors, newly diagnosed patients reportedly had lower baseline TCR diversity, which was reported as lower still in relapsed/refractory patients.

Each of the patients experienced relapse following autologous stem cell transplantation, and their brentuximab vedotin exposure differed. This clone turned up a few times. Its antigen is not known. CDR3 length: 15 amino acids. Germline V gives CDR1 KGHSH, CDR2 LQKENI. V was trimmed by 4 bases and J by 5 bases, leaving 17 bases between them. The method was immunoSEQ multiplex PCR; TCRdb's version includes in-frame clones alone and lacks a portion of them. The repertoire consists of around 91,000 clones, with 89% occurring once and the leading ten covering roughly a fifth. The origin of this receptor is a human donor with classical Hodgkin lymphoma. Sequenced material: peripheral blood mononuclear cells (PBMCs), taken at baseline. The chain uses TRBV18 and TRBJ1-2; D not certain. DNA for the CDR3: TGTGCCAGCTCACGACTTCCGGACGGGGTTTATGGCTACACCTTC. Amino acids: CASSRLPDGVYGYTF.